This T cell receptor beta chain was recorded in a study of cytomegalovirus exposure and HLA in healthy donors. Researchers ran the PCR with 60 Vbeta and 13 Jbeta primers. Produced via immunoSEQ multiplex PCR; TCRdb's table is partial and in-frame only. Of about 99,000 clones listed, over 9% are singletons. V lost 7 bases, J lost 6 bases, and 9 bases lay in between. CDR1 is MNHNS and CDR2 is SASEGT in the germline V gene. CDR3 size: 12 residues. The clonotype originates from a man aged 35 to 55 in good health and CMV-seropositive. The V and J genes are TRBV6-1 and TRBJ2-2, with D possibly matching TRBD1 (5 bases). Source material: PBMCs. CDR3 in amino acids: CASTGRAGELFF. The CDR3 bases are TGTGCCAGCACCGGCAGGGCCGGGGAGCTGTTTTTT.